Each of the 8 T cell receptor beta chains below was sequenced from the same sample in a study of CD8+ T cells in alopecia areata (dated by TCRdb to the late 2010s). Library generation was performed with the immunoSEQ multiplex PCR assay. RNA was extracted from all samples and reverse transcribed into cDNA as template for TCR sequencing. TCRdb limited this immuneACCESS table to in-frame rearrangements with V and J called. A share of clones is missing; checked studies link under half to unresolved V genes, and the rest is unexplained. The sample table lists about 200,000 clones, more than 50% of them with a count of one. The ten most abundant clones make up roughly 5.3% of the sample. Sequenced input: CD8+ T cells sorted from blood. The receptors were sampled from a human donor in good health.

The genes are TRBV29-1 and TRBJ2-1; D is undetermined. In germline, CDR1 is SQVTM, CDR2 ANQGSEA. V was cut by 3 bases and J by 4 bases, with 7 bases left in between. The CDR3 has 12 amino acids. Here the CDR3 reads CSVEQVYNEQFF. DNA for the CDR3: TGCAGCGTTGAGCAGGTTTACAATGAGCAGTTCTTC.

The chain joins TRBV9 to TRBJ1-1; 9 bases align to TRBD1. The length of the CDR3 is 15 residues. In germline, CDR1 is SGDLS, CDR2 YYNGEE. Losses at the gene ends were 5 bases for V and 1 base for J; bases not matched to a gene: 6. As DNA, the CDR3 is TGTGCCAGCAGTGCCACAGGGGGCGCGAACACTGAAGCTTTCTTT. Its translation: CASSATGGANTEAFF. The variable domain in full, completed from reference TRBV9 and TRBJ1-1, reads DSGVTQTPKHLITATGQRVTLRCSPRSGDLSVYWYQQSLDQGLQFLIQYYNGEERAKGNILERFSAQQFPDLHSELNLSSLELGDSALYFCASSATGGANTEAFFGQGTRLTVV.

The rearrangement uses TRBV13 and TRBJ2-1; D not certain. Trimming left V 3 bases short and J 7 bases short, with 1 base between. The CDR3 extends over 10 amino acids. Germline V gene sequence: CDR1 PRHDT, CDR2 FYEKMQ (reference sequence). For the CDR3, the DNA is TGTGCCAGCAGCTTGAATGAGCAGTTCTTC. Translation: CASSLNEQFF.

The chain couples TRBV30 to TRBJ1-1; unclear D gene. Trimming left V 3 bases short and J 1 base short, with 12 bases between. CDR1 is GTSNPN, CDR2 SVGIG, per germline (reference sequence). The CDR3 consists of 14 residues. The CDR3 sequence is CAWSPDAENTEAFF. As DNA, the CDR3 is TGTGCCTGGAGCCCCGACGCGGAGAACACTGAAGCTTTCTTT. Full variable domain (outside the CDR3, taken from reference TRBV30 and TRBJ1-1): SQTIHQWPATLVQPVGSPLSLECTVEGTSNPNLYWYRQAAGRGLQLLFYSVGIGQISSEVPQNLSASRPQDRQFILSSKKLLLSDSGFYLCAWSPDAENTEAFFGQGTRLTVV.

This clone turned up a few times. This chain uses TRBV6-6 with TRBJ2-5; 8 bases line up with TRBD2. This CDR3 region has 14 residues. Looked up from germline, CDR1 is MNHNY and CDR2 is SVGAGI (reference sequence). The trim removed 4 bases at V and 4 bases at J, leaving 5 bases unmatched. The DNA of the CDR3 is TGTGCCAGCAGTTTACCGGGACTAGGAGAGACCCAGTACTTC. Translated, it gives CASSLPGLGETQYF.

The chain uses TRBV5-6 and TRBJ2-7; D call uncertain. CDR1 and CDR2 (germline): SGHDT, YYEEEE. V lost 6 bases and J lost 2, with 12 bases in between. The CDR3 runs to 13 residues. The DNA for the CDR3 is TGTGCCAGCACGTTTCCTCTTCCCTACGAGCAGTACTTC. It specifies CASTFPLPYEQYF.

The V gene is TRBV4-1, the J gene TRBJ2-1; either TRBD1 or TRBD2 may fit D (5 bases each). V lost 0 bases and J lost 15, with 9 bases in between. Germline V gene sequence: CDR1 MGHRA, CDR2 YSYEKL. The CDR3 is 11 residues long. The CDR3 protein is CASSQDGTWFF. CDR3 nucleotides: TGCGCCAGCAGCCAAGATGGGACCTGGTTCTTC.

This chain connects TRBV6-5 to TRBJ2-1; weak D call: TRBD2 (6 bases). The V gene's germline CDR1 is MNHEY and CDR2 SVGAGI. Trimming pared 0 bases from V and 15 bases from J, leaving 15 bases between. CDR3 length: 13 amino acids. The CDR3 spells CASSYSVSGGLFF. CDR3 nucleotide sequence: TGTGCCAGCAGTTACTCAGTTTCCGGAGGGTTGTTCTTC.